The 31 T cell receptor beta chains listed next were all sequenced from one sample in a study of cytomegalovirus exposure and HLA in healthy donors. Sequenced by immunoSEQ multiplex PCR; TCRdb stores in-frame clones only, minus some. The profile shows about 120,000 clones, about nine tenths of them singletons. What was sequenced was PBMCs. The receptors originated from a man younger than 35 in good health and CMV-seronegative.

The chain recombines TRBV5-1 with TRBJ2-1; weak D call: TRBD1 (6 bases). The CDR3 has 16 amino acids. V was trimmed by 0 bases and J by 2 bases, leaving 12 bases between them. The V gene's germline CDR1 is SGHRS and CDR2 YFSETQ. The CDR3 DNA reads TGCGCCAGCAGCTTGGTGCCCCAGGGGACCTACAATGAGCAGTTCTTC. This gives the protein CASSLVPQGTYNEQFF.

V is TRBV5-1 and J is TRBJ1-2; the D is unclear. This CDR3 is built from 12 residues. CDR1 is SGHRS and CDR2 is YFSETQ in the germline V gene. V lost 5 bases, J lost 3 bases, and 8 bases lay in between. CDR3 residues: CASRAEDYGYTF. CDR3 coding DNA: TGCGCCAGCAGAGCAGAGGACTATGGCTACACCTTC.

The chain combines TRBV6-4 with TRBJ2-2; 9 positions match TRBD1. The CDR3 runs 15 residues. Germline CDR1 MRHNA, CDR2 SNTAGT. V lost 5 bases, J lost 3 bases, and 4 bases stayed unmatched. CDR3: CASSRRTGDTGELFF. The DNA of the CDR3 is TGTGCCAGCAGTCGCCGGACAGGGGACACCGGGGAGCTGTTTTTT.

The V gene is TRBV6-1, the J gene TRBJ2-3, with 7 nucleotides matching TRBD1. The V segment lost 7 bases and the J segment 4 bases; nucleotides outside the gene matches: 8. This CDR3 is 14 amino acids long. The germline gives CDR1 MNHNS, CDR2 SASEGT. As DNA, the CDR3 is TGTGCCAGCAACGGAAGGACAGGAGCAGATACGCAGTATTTT. As protein: CASNGRTGADTQYF.

This clone was seen more than once but under ten times. The chain is built from TRBV4-3 and TRBJ1-5; the D gene is possibly TRBD1 (6 bases). The CDR3 is made up of 15 amino acids. Germline lookup yields CDR1 LGHNA and CDR2 YSLEER. Trimming took off 2 bases at V and 7 bases at J, with 15 bases between the two ends. The chain's CDR3 is CASSQTGTSRQPQHF. CDR3 DNA: TGCGCCAGCAGCCAAACCGGGACATCGAGGCAGCCCCAGCATTTT.

This clone was observed a single time. This chain uses TRBV7-2 with TRBJ2-2, with 8 bases matching TRBD1. Trimming cost V 2 bases and J 5 bases; bases outside gene matches: 4. Germline V gene data show CDR1 as SGHTA and CDR2 as FQGNSA. The CDR3 contains 15 residues. DNA for the CDR3: TGTGCCAGCAGCTTACAAACAGGGGGAACCGGGGAGCTGTTTTTT. It specifies CASSLQTGGTGELFF.

The rearrangement links TRBV29-1 to TRBJ1-1, with TRBD1 as a possible D gene (6 bases). Germline-derived CDR1 and CDR2 are SQVTM and ANQGSEA. The length of the CDR3 is 13 residues. The germline V and J ends were trimmed by 7 bases and 1 base, with 13 bases remaining between them. CDR3 nucleotide sequence: TGCAGCGCGTTAAGGGGGGGGAACACTGAAGCTTTCTTT. Amino acids: CSALRGGNTEAFF.

The chain has TRBV2 and TRBJ1-3; D uncertain. Germline loops: CDR1 SNHLY, CDR2 FYNNEI. Deletions cut 3 bases from V and 0 bases from J, with 9 bases between. This CDR3 spans 15 amino acids. This CDR3 reads CASSDVAYSGNTIYF. CDR3 bases: TGTGCCAGCAGTGATGTGGCATACTCTGGAAACACCATATATTTT.

This chain joins TRBV7-2 and TRBJ2-7, with 7 bases fitting TRBD1. Germline CDR1 SGHTA, CDR2 FQGNSA. The junction had 4 bases not matched to a gene; V was cut back by 2 bases and J by 0 bases. This CDR3 contains 15 residues. The CDR3 region has the DNA TGTGCCAGCAGCTTACTTCAGGGGGTCTCCTACGAGCAGTACTTC. Encoded protein: CASSLLQGVSYEQYF.

The chain couples TRBV5-1 to TRBJ2-7; tentative D call: TRBD2 (6 bases). The V and J ends lost 6 bases and 12 bases respectively, with 19 bases between them. Germline CDR1 SGHRS, CDR2 YFSETQ. The length of the CDR3 is 12 residues. CDR3 in DNA: TGCGCCAGCACCCTCGGGGCGGGACTGATGTACTTC. Translation gives CASTLGAGLMYF.

This clone was recorded only once. V usage is TRBV28 and J usage is TRBJ2-3; possibly TRBD2 for D (6 bases). V gave up 6 bases and J gave up 0 bases, with 19 bases separating them. CDR1 is MDHEN, CDR2 SYDVKM, per germline. The CDR3 runs 17 residues. CDR3 sequence reads: CASSHYGSLASTDTQYF. The CDR3 DNA follows: TGTGCCAGCAGCCACTACGGGAGCCTAGCGAGCACAGATACGCAGTATTTT. Drawing the rest from reference TRBV28 and TRBJ2-3, the complete variable domain is DVKVTQSSRYLVKRTGEKVFLECVQDMDHENMFWYRQDPGLGLRLIYFSYDVKMKEKGDIPEGYSVSREKKERFSLILESASTNQTSMYLCASSHYGSLASTDTQYFGPGTRLTVL.

This chain uses TRBV11-2 with TRBJ1-1, with D possibly TRBD1 on 5 matching bases. The V and J ends lost 0 bases and 1 base respectively, with 9 bases between them. Germline CDR1 is SGHAT and CDR2 is FQNNGV. CDR3 size: 15 residues. This CDR3 is CASSLEIQGNTEAFF. For the CDR3, the DNA is TGTGCCAGCAGCTTAGAGATTCAGGGGAACACTGAAGCTTTCTTT.

The chain links TRBV28 to TRBJ2-7; 7 bases fit TRBD2. The CDR3 is 17 residues long. Losses at the gene ends were 5 bases for V and 1 base for J; bases not matched to a gene: 14. Germline V lookup: CDR1 MDHEN, CDR2 SYDVKM. DNA for the CDR3: TGTGCCAGCAGTGGCATCCCCTCTGGGCGGGAGTCCTACGAGCAGTACTTC. Translated, it gives CASSGIPSGRESYEQYF.

This clone was detected only once. V is TRBV7-9 and J is TRBJ2-5; 12 bases line up with TRBD2. Trimming removed 4 bases from V and 4 bases from J; junction bases left unmatched: 4. This CDR3 is 15 amino acids long. Germline CDR1 SEHNR, CDR2 FQNEAQ (reference sequence). The CDR3 region is CASSSGLAGPETQYF. The CDR3 nucleotides are TGTGCCAGCAGCTCTGGACTAGCGGGACCAGAGACCCAGTACTTC.

The V call is TRBV6-6, the J call TRBJ2-7; 9 bases agree with TRBD1. Germline-derived CDR1 and CDR2 are MNHNY and SVGAGI (reference sequence). V shed 0 bases, J shed 2 bases, and the junction held 2 bases outside the gene matches. The CDR3 has 15 residues. This CDR3 is CASSYSGQGTYEQYF. Here the CDR3 DNA reads TGTGCCAGCAGTTACTCGGGACAGGGCACCTACGAGCAGTACTTC.

This clone was recorded once. J is TRBJ2-1 and V is TRBV7-2; possible D gene TRBD1, 5 bases. Germline values: CDR1 SGHTA, CDR2 FQGNSA. The V end lost 5 bases, the J end lost 8 bases, and 10 bases lay between the germline ends. There are 12 residues in the CDR3. CDR3 in DNA: TGTGCCAGCAGCCCACAGGTACATGAGCAGTTCTTC. Translation gives CASSPQVHEQFF. The whole variable domain, remainder taken from reference TRBV7-2 and TRBJ2-1, is GAGVSQSPSNKVTEKGKDVELRCDPISGHTALYWYRQSLGQGLEFLIYFQGNSAPDKSGLPSDRFSAERTGGSVSTLTIQRTQQEDSAVYLCASSPQVHEQFFGPGTRLTVL.

This sequence joins TRBV27 and TRBJ2-7; D is perhaps TRBD1 (6 bases). The length of the CDR3 is 14 residues. Germline V gene lookup returns CDR1 MNHEY and CDR2 SMNVEV (reference sequence). V was shortened by 3 bases and J by 2 bases, with 11 bases between the two germline ends. DNA for the CDR3: TGTGCCAGCAGTTTCGCAGGGGTTACCTACGAGCAGTACTTC. This gives the protein CASSFAGVTYEQYF.

V usage is TRBV10-2 and J usage is TRBJ1-5, with D unclear. The CDR3 is made up of 15 amino acids. The germline V and J ends were trimmed by 8 bases and 3 bases, with 17 bases remaining between them. Germline CDR1 is WSHSY and CDR2 is SAAADI. The CDR3 sequence: CASVGVLRDNQPQHF. Written as DNA, the CDR3 is TGCGCCAGCGTGGGAGTCCTGCGTGACAATCAGCCCCAGCATTTT.

The J gene is TRBJ2-7, the V gene TRBV2; possibly TRBD1 for D (5 bases). Trimming shortened V by 6 bases and J by 3 bases, and 6 bases separated the two germline ends. Germline V gene sequence: CDR1 SNHLY, CDR2 FYNNEI. This CDR3 region has 11 residues. For the CDR3, the DNA is TGTGCCAGCAGACAGGTCTACGAGCAGTACTTC. Translating gives CASRQVYEQYF.

CDR3 sequence (DNA): TGCGCCAGCATCGAGACATTGTCCTACGAGCAGTACTTC. This gives the protein CASIETLSYEQYF. The J gene is TRBJ2-7, the V gene TRBV10-2, with D hard to call. CDR1 and CDR2 (germline): WSHSY, SAAADI. The CDR3 is made up of 13 amino acids. Trimming stripped 7 bases from V and 1 base from J, with 11 bases between.

The chain is built from TRBV7-9 and TRBJ2-7; 7 bases are shared with TRBD2. The CDR3 is 15 amino acids. In germline, CDR1 is SEHNR, CDR2 FQNEAQ (reference sequence). With 5 bases clipped from V and 5 bases from J, the junction kept 12 bases outside the gene matches. Here the CDR3 reads CASSKGLGNWDEQYF. The CDR3 coding sequence is TGTGCCAGCAGCAAAGGACTAGGCAATTGGGACGAGCAGTACTTC.

The V gene is TRBV14, the J gene TRBJ1-6; tentative D call: TRBD1 (5 bases). The germline V gene encodes CDR1 SGHDN and CDR2 FVKESK. Between the trimmed V and J ends, which lost 0 bases and 8 bases, there was a span of 5 bases. This CDR3 has 13 amino acids. The CDR3 coding sequence is TGTGCCAGCAGCCAAGACAGGGATTCACCCCTCCACTTT. This translates into CASSQDRDSPLHF.

The V call is TRBV7-8, the J call TRBJ1-5; D gene uncertain. Trimming pared 11 bases from V and 0 bases from J, leaving 14 bases between. Germline CDR1 SGHVS, CDR2 FQNEAQ. This CDR3 has 14 residues. CDR3 loop: CASRGGSSNQPQHF. In DNA form, the CDR3 reads TGTGCCTCTCGAGGAGGGTCTAGCAATCAGCCCCAGCATTTT.

This chain links TRBV19 with TRBJ1-2, with TRBD1 matching over 8 bases. Germline V gene data show CDR1 as LNHDA and CDR2 as SQIVND (reference sequence). Unmatched junction bases numbered 8, after V lost 10 bases and J lost 7 bases. CDR3 size: 12 residues. CDR3 protein: CATRQGRSGYTF. The DNA of the CDR3 is TGTGCCACAAGACAGGGGAGGAGTGGCTACACCTTC.

The rearrangement links TRBV27 to TRBJ2-7, with TRBD2 identical over 10 bases. The CDR3 length is 15 residues. V was clipped by 3 bases and J by 5 bases; unmatched bases: 7. Germline loops: CDR1 MNHEY, CDR2 SMNVEV (reference sequence). The CDR3: CASSFVIAGGNEQYF. CDR3 coding DNA: TGTGCCAGCAGTTTCGTAATAGCGGGAGGTAACGAGCAGTACTTC.

This chain links TRBV10-3 with TRBJ2-2; possibly TRBD2 for D (6 bases). The CDR3 is 13 amino acids. Trimming stripped 11 bases from V and 0 bases from J, with 10 bases between. CDR1 and CDR2 from the germline V gene are ENHRY and SYGVKD. The DNA of the CDR3 is TGTGCCTTTGGGACTTCGAACACCGGGGAGCTGTTTTTT. Protein product: CAFGTSNTGELFF.

The chain couples TRBV7-2 to TRBJ2-1; D remains unclear. Germline CDR1 and CDR2: SGHTA and FQGNSA. Trimming removed 1 base at V and 0 bases at J, with 13 bases between. This CDR3 is built from 17 residues. In DNA, the CDR3 is TGTGCCAGCAGCTTAGAAGAGGTCTTTTACTCCTACAATGAGCAGTTCTTC. It specifies CASSLEEVFYSYNEQFF.

The CDR3 loop reads CASSNRGMRNTIYF. The CDR3, as DNA: TGTGCCAGCAGCAACAGGGGGATGAGAAACACCATATATTTT. The chain combines TRBV28 with TRBJ1-3; 8 nucleotides align to TRBD1. The CDR3 is 14 amino acids. J gave up 5 bases and V 6 bases, and 6 bases lay outside the gene matches. Looked up from germline, CDR1 is MDHEN and CDR2 is SYDVKM. Full variable domain (missing parts from reference TRBV28 and TRBJ1-3): DVKVTQSSRYLVKRTGEKVFLECVQDMDHENMFWYRQDPGLGLRLIYFSYDVKMKEKGDIPEGYSVSREKKERFSLILESASTNQTSMYLCASSNRGMRNTIYFGEGSWLTVV.

This chain uses TRBV7-9 with TRBJ2-7; 10 nucleotides match TRBD2. With V trimmed by 5 bases and J by 2 bases, 6 bases remained unmatched. CDR3 length: 15 residues. Germline V CDR1 and CDR2: SEHNR, FQNEAQ (reference sequence). CDR3 sequence reads: CASSNGLAETYEQYF. Here the CDR3 DNA reads TGTGCCAGCAGCAACGGACTAGCGGAAACCTACGAGCAGTACTTC. Variable domain in full (rest from reference TRBV7-9 and TRBJ2-7): DTGVSQNPRHKITKRGQNVTFRCDPISEHNRLYWYRQTLGQGPEFLTYFQNEAQLEKSRLLSDRFSAERPKGSFSTLEIQRTEQGDSAMYLCASSNGLAETYEQYFGPGTRLTVT.

This clone was observed a few times. The chain carries TRBV10-3 and TRBJ2-7, with TRBD1 matching over 10 bases. CDR1 and CDR2 from the germline V gene are ENHRY and SYGVKD. This CDR3 spans 14 amino acids. With V trimmed by 7 bases and J by 3 bases, 6 bases remained unmatched. This CDR3 is CAITAGQGLYEQYF. The CDR3 bases are TGTGCCATCACCGCGGGACAGGGGCTCTACGAGCAGTACTTC.

V is TRBV27 and J is TRBJ2-7; the D gene is possibly TRBD2 (6 bases). Germline CDR1 and CDR2: MNHEY and SMNVEV (reference sequence). The CDR3 covers 17 residues. V lost 5 bases and J lost 4, with 24 bases in between. The CDR3 DNA reads as TGTGCCAGCAGTCCGACTGAAATCAGGGACGGACTATACGAGCAGTACTTC. Its translation: CASSPTEIRDGLYEQYF.